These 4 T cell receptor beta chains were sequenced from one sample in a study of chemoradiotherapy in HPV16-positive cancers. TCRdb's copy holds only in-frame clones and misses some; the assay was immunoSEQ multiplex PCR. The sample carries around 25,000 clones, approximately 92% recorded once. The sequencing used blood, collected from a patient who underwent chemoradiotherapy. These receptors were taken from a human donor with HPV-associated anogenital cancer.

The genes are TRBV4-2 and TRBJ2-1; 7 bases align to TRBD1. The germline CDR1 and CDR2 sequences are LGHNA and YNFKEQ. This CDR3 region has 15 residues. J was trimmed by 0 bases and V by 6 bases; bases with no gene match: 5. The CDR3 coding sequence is TGTGCCAGCAGGATACAGGGGAGCTCCTACAATGAGCAGTTCTTC. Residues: CASRIQGSSYNEQFF.

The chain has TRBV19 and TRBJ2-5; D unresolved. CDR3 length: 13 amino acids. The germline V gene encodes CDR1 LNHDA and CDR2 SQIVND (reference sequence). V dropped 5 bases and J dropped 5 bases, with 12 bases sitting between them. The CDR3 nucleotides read TGTGCCAGTAGTGGCTCAGCCCACGAGACCCAGTACTTC. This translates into CASSGSAHETQYF.

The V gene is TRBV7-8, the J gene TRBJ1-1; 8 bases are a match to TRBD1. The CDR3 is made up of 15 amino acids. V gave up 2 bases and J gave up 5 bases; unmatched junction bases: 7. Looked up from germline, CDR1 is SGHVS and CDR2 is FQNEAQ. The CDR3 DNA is TGTGCCAGCAGCTTAAGGCAGGGGGCGATAACTGAAGCTTTCTTT. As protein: CASSLRQGAITEAFF.

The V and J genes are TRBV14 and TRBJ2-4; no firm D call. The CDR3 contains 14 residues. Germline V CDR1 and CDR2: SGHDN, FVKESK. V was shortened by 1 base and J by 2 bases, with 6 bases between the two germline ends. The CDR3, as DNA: TGTGCCAGCAGCCAAGCGAATCCCAAAAACATTCAGTACTTC. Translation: CASSQANPKNIQYF.